This TCR beta chain was identified in a study of CD8+CD57+ T cells in acquired aplastic anemia. Study in general: Sorted CD4+ and CD8+ cells gave an average of approximately 3.4 ug of DNA. Study-wide findings and caveats: Roughly 30 CD8+ CDR3 sequences occurred in both the patients and the controls.

Deletions cut 0 bases from V and 11 bases from J, with 19 bases between. CDR1 SEHNR and CDR2 FQNEAQ come from the germline V gene (reference sequence). This CDR3 spans 15 amino acids. The study profiled TCR beta VDJ and CDR3 using genomic DNA as template. TCRdb re-called the reads with MiXCR, one entry per CDR3 protein. The sample comprises about 270,000 distinct CDR3 sequences, roughly 82% of which are singletons, and approximately 40% rests with the top ten. Before being chosen for sequencing, patients had shown CD8+CD57+ cell expansion by flow cytometry. The patients all had a severe acquired aplastic anemia diagnosis. The study sampled blood from patients who had received no therapy. As concerns this clonotype: Its specificity is unknown.

The sample taken for sequencing was sorted CD4+, CD8+, or CD8+CD57+ T cells (not recorded which) from PBMCs. The sequence came from a human donor with aplastic anemia. The chain has TRBV7-9 and TRBJ2-5, with D perhaps matching TRBD1 (6 bases). The CDR3 here is CASSLANGTKEKQYF. The CDR3 nucleotides are TGTGCCAGCAGCTTAGCTAACGGGACAAAAGAGAAGCAGTACTTC.